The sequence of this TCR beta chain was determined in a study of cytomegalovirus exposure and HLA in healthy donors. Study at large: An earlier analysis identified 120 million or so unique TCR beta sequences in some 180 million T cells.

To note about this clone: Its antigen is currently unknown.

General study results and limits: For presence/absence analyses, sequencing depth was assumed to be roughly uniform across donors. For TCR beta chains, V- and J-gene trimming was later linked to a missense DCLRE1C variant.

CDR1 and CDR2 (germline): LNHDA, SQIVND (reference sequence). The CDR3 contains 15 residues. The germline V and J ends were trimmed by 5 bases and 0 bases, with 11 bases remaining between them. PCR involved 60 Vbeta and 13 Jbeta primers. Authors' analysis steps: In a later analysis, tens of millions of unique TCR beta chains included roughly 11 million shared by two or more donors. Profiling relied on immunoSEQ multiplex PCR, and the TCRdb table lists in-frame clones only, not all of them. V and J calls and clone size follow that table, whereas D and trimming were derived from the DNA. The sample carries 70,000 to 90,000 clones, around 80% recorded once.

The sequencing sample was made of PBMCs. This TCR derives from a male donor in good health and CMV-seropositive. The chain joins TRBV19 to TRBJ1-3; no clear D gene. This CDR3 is CASSSYSGSGNTIYF. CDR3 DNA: TGTGCCAGTAGTTCTTACAGCGGCTCTGGAAACACCATATATTTT.